These T cell receptor beta chains were read from a single sample in a study of cytomegalovirus exposure and HLA in healthy donors. Libraries were prepared by immunoSEQ multiplex PCR; TCRdb keeps only in-frame clonotypes and omits some of them. The sample contains 160,000 or so clones, roughly four fifths of which appear only once. The sequenced sample was PBMCs. Source of these receptors: a female donor in good health and CMV-seronegative. The conserved cysteine and the conserved F or W are not part of the CDR3 here.

V: TRBV9; J: TRBJ2-1; CDR3: ASSVVPAYEQF
V: TRBV2; J: TRBJ1-4; CDR3: ASSEGFGTDNEKLF
V: TRBV6-1; J: TRBJ2-7; CDR3: ASSRDRPYEQY
V: TRBV30; J: TRBJ1-1; CDR3: AWRPGTVKNTEAF
V: TRBV28; J: TRBJ1-5; CDR3: ASTLAGYHQAQH
V: TRBV18; J: TRBJ2-5; CDR3: ASSSQETQY
V: TRBV28; J: TRBJ2-2; CDR3: ASSLRREGAGELF
V: TRBV4-3; J: TRBJ2-1; CDR3: ASSESSYNEQF
V: TRBV7-2; J: TRBJ1-2; CDR3: ASSLEIGGGYGYT
V: TRBV4-1; J: TRBJ2-7; CDR3: ASSGQQTGGTYEQY
V: TRBV29-1; J: TRBJ2-7; CDR3: SVDGEDEQY
V: TRBV7-9; J: TRBJ2-1; CDR3: ASSSGDRGRPSEQF
V: TRBV28; J: TRBJ1-3; CDR3: ASSPDTRSGNTIY
V: TRBV14; J: TRBJ1-3; CDR3: ASSQVIERNTIY
V: TRBV10-3; J: TRBJ1-5; CDR3: AISESMGTGNQPQH
V: TRBV13; J: TRBJ2-7; CDR3: ASSSDRGQYEQY
V: TRBV6-1; J: TRBJ1-5; CDR3: ASSVQGGQPQH
V: TRBV7-3; J: TRBJ1-1; CDR3: ASSPTGAAEAF
V: TRBV6-1; J: TRBJ1-5; CDR3: ATSPGLNQPQH
V: TRBV5-1; J: TRBJ1-1; CDR3: ASMLEGAYTEAF
V: TRBV27; J: TRBJ2-1; CDR3: ASCKASGHNEQF
V: TRBV19; J: TRBJ1-6; CDR3: ASSIQYRALYNSPLH
V: TRBV4-1; J: TRBJ1-4; CDR3: ASSRDRDPTNEKLF
V: TRBV27; J: TRBJ1-2; CDR3: ASSKRGQPRGYT
V: TRBV4-3; J: TRBJ1-2; CDR3: ASSHEGGVNGYT
V: TRBV30; J: TRBJ2-3; CDR3: AWSVTGWVDTQY
V: TRBV6-5; J: TRBJ1-5; CDR3: ASSSTGLQPQH
V: TRBV27; J: TRBJ1-5; CDR3: ASSPGTRGNQPQH
V: TRBV10-3; J: TRBJ2-3; CDR3: ATNRGGSSDTQY
V: TRBV5-4; J: TRBJ1-1; CDR3: ASSRTGAEAF
V: TRBV6-1; J: TRBJ2-3; CDR3: ASSELPDTQY
V: TRBV2; J: TRBJ2-1; CDR3: ASTPRGLAEQF